This paragraph reports one T cell receptor (beta chain). Some clones are missing from TCRdb's copy, which holds only in-frame ones; the method was immunoSEQ multiplex PCR. The sample holds around 100,000 clones, 86% seen once. These data originate in a study of T cell responses to AZD1222 COVID-19 vaccine. Here the sequenced sample was peripheral blood, taken 28 days after the second dose of the MenACWY control vaccine. This TCR derives from an adult who received the MenACWY meningococcal vaccine as a control.

DNA of the CDR3: TGCGCCAGCAGCCAAGATTGGATCGGAAGCTCTGGGGCCAACGTCCTGACTTTC. It translates to CASSQDWIGSSGANVLTF. The chain couples TRBV4-1 to TRBJ2-6; D gene uncertain. The CDR3 extends over 18 amino acids. The ends were cut back, 0 bases at V and 0 bases at J, with 12 bases in the middle. Germline-derived CDR1 and CDR2 are MGHRA and YSYEKL.